This TCR beta chain emerged from a study of blood T cell repertoires in COVID-19. CDR3 length: 12 amino acids. The junction had 5 bases not matched to a gene; V was cut back by 4 bases and J by 8 bases. Germline values: CDR1 SGHNT, CDR2 YYREEE (reference sequence). Sequencing was performed with immunoSEQ multiplex PCR; in TCRdb, only in-frame clones are kept and a portion is missing. There are roughly 150,000 clones in the sample; roughly 74% occur only once, and approximately 13% lies in the top ten. The chain links TRBV5-4 to TRBJ1-2, with 7 bases identical to TRBD1. The sequence derives from a woman at least 80 years old with acute or convalescent COVID-19. The sequencing sample was made of peripheral blood. CDR3 in DNA: TGTGCCAGCAGCCAGGACAGGCGAGGCTACACCTTC. Its protein is CASSQDRRGYTF.